The sequence of this TCR beta chain was determined in a study of identical twins. Study conclusions and caveats: Twin sharing of out-of-frame TCR alpha was underestimated by models in monozygotic pairs. In beta out-of-frame sequences, the excess sharing between twins was weaker.

The ends were cut back, 5 bases at V and 2 bases at J, with 21 bases in the middle. The CDR3 contains 17 residues. Germline values: CDR1 SGHVS, CDR2 FNYEAQ. One entry per CDR3 protein results from TCRdb running MiXCR on the 5' RACE reads. This table has 500,000 or so distinct CDR3 sequences, around 14% appearing once. Remarks on this clonotype: Antigen specificity is unknown.

A further study also used this sample, focusing on yellow fever vaccine responses in identical twins.

This chain joins TRBV7-6 and TRBJ2-5; maybe TRBD2 (5 bases). This TCR was sampled from a woman under 30 in good health. The sample was CD4+ T cells sorted from blood. CDR3 loop: CASSRPLAEDVQETQYF. In DNA, the CDR3 is TGTGCCAGCAGCCGCCCCCTCGCGGAGGACGTTCAAGAGACCCAGTACTTC.